These 10 T cell receptor beta chains originate from one sample sequenced in a study of T-cell memory formation after mild COVID-19. TCRdb redid the calling of the 5' RACE reads with MiXCR, one entry per CDR3 protein. The repertoire consists of roughly 35,000 distinct CDR3 sequences, with approximately 8.3% occurring once and the leading ten covering approximately 28%. The source material was PBMCs or a T cell subset sorted from them (not recorded which). Receptors originate from a young man who had mild COVID-19 (a few samples of this study predate the infection). Cell type and time point are not known.

This clonotype was observed a few times. In DNA form, the CDR3 reads TGTGCCAGCAGCTTAGACCCGGTGACTAGCGGGGAGCAGTTCTTC. Translation gives CASSLDPVTSGEQFF. The J gene is TRBJ2-1, the V gene TRBV11-3; 10 nucleotides match TRBD2. There are 15 residues in the CDR3. CDR1 SGHNT and CDR2 YENEEA come from the germline V gene. The trim removed 0 bases at V and 10 bases at J, leaving 6 bases unmatched.

The chain couples TRBV5-4 to TRBJ1-2; D is possibly TRBD1 (6 bases). Germline loops: CDR1 SGHNT, CDR2 YYREEE (reference sequence). V dropped 5 bases and J dropped 5 bases, with 10 bases sitting between them. The CDR3 is 12 amino acids. The CDR3 sequence is CASRAGVYGYTF. In nucleotides, the CDR3 is TGTGCCAGCAGAGCAGGGGTATATGGCTACACCTTC. Based on the CDR3 plus reference TRBV5-4 and TRBJ1-2, the full variable domain is ETGVTQSPTHLIKTRGQQVTLRCSSQSGHNTVSWYQQALGQGPQFIFQYYREEENGRGNFPPRFSGLQFPNYSSELNVNALELDDSALYLCASRAGVYGYTFGSGTRLTVV.

This clonotype was seen many times. The chain recombines TRBV7-2 with TRBJ2-3; 8 bases fit TRBD1. CDR1 is SGHTA, CDR2 FQGNSA, per germline. This CDR3 has 14 amino acids. The junction had 3 bases not matched to a gene; V was cut back by 6 bases and J by 1 base. The CDR3: CASRDRGGTDTQYF. The CDR3 DNA reads as TGTGCCAGCAGAGACAGGGGTGGCACAGATACGCAGTATTTT.

This clonotype was counted many times. The chain combines TRBV5-1 with TRBJ1-2, with TRBD1 identical over 7 bases. This CDR3 contains 16 residues. The germline V gene encodes CDR1 SGHRS and CDR2 YFSETQ. With V trimmed by 3 bases and J by 4 bases, 12 bases remained unmatched. CDR3 in DNA: TGCGCCAGCAGCTCAGAGACAGGGTTTCTTGGCTATGGCTACACCTTC. It translates to CASSSETGFLGYGYTF.

This clonotype has ten or more counts. The chain carries TRBV4-1 and TRBJ1-1; D call uncertain. CDR1 and CDR2 (germline): MGHRA, YSYEKL. The V gene lost 2 bases and the J gene lost 1 base, with 14 bases spanning the gap. This CDR3 contains 16 residues. CDR3 sequence: CASSQPRNPENTEAFF. As DNA, the CDR3 is TGCGCCAGCAGCCAACCCAGGAACCCCGAGAACACTGAAGCTTTCTTT.

This clonotype has at least ten counts. The chain uses TRBV7-2 and TRBJ2-1; D gene ambiguous. Germline loops: CDR1 SGHTA, CDR2 FQGNSA. Trimming removed 3 bases at V and 2 bases at J, with 8 bases between. This CDR3 comprises 14 residues. CDR3 sequence: CASSFSVPYNEQFF. The CDR3, as DNA: TGTGCCAGCAGCTTCAGTGTCCCCTACAATGAGCAGTTCTTC.

This clonotype was found many times. The rearrangement links TRBV7-2 to TRBJ1-5; TRBD1 is a possible D gene (6 bases). The length of the CDR3 is 13 residues. V dropped 2 bases and J dropped 7 bases, with 9 bases sitting between them. The germline gives CDR1 SGHTA, CDR2 FQGNSA. This chain's CDR3 is CASSLNRDQPQHF. The CDR3 coding sequence is TGTGCCAGCAGCTTAAACAGGGACCAGCCCCAGCATTTT.

This clonotype was detected many times. The chain employs TRBV5-6 and TRBJ1-2, with D possibly being TRBD1 (6 bases). V was pared by 1 base and J by 3 bases, with 7 bases between. There are 13 residues in the CDR3. CDR1 and CDR2 from the germline V gene are SGHDT and YYEEEE. The CDR3: CASSLPGDYGYTF. The CDR3 DNA follows: TGTGCCAGCAGCTTGCCAGGGGACTATGGCTACACCTTC.

At least ten counts were recorded for this clonotype. The rearrangement joins TRBV12-3 or TRBV12-4 to TRBJ1-6; D is unclear. The CDR3 runs to 14 residues. V dropped 3 bases and J dropped 8 bases, with 11 bases sitting between them. The CDR3 DNA reads TGTGCCAGCAGTTTGAGGAATTGGGATTCACCCCTCCACTTT. Its translation: CASSLRNWDSPLHF.

The sample holds many counts of this clonotype. The genes are TRBV2 and TRBJ2-3, with D perhaps TRBD2 (5 bases). V was trimmed by 6 bases and J by 2 bases, leaving 12 bases between them. The length of the CDR3 is 14 residues. In germline, CDR1 is SNHLY, CDR2 FYNNEI. The CDR3 DNA sequence: TGTGCCAGCAGGCGGACTTCCAACACAGATACGCAGTATTTT. It specifies CASRRTSNTDTQYF. Looking up the rest from reference TRBV2 and TRBJ2-3 gives the full variable domain: EPEVTQTPSHQVTQMGQEVILRCVPISNHLYFYWYRQILGQKVEFLVSFYNNEISEKSEIFDDQFSVERPDGSNFTLKIRSTKLEDSAMYFCASRRTSNTDTQYFGPGTRLTVL.